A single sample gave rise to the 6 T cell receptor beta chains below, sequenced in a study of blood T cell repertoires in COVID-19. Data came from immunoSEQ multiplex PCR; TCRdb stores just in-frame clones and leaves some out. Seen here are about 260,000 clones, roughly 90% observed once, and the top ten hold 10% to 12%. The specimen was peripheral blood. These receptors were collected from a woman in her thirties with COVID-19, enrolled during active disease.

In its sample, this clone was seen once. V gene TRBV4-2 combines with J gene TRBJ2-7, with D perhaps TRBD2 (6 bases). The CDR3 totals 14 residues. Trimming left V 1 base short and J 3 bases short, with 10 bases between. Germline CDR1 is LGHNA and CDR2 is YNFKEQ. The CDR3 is CASSQGISGYEQYF. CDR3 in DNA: TGTGCCAGCAGCCAAGGGATTAGCGGCTACGAGCAGTACTTC.

CDR3 in DNA: TGTGCCAGCAGCCTTGGGGCCCCTAGCGGGTCTAGCACAGATACGCAGTATTTT. As protein: CASSLGAPSGSSTDTQYF. The chain employs TRBV4-2 and TRBJ2-3, with 8 bases aligning to TRBD2. This CDR3 has 18 residues. From germline, CDR1 is LGHNA and CDR2 YNFKEQ. V shed 4 bases and J 0 bases; nucleotides not matched to a gene: 12.

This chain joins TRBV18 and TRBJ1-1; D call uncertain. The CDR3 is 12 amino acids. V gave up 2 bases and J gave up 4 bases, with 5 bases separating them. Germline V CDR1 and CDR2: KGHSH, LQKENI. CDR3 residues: CASSPIGTEAFF. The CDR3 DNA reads TGTGCCAGCTCACCAATCGGCACTGAAGCTTTCTTT.

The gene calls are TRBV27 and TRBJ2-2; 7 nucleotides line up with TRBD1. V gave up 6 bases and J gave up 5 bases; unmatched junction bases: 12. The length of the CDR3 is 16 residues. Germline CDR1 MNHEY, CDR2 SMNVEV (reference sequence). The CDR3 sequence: CASSPTGPGGTGELFF. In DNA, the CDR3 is TGTGCCAGCAGCCCCACCGGACCAGGGGGTACCGGGGAGCTGTTTTTT.

The DNA for the CDR3 is TGTGCAAGTCGCTTTAACAGGGGTGTCAATCAGCCCCAGCATTTT. This codes for CASRFNRGVNQPQHF. The V and J genes are TRBV12-2 and TRBJ1-5; no check of the table's D call, TRBD1, against the DNA was made. TRBV12-2 constitutes a pseudogene. The CDR3 runs to 15 residues.

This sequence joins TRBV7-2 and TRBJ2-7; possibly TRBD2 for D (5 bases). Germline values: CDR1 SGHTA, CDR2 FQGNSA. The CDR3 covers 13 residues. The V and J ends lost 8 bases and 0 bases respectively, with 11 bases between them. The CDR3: CASRPRDSYEQYF. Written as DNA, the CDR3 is TGTGCCAGCCGTCCTCGGGACTCCTACGAGCAGTACTTC. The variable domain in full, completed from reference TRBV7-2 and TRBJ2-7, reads GAGVSQSPSNKVTEKGKDVELRCDPISGHTALYWYRQSLGQGLEFLIYFQGNSAPDKSGLPSDRFSAERTGGSVSTLTIQRTQQEDSAVYLCASRPRDSYEQYFGPGTRLTVT.